This TCR beta chain was recorded in a study of CD8 T cells in Susac syndrome. Sequencing targeted TCR beta in blood CD8+ and CD4+ T cells. Negative isolation yielded CD8+ and CD4+ T cells; FACS enriched TEMRA cells. RNA in amounts of roughly 0.45 to 1 ug was reverse transcribed with random hexamers. TCRdb recomputed calls from the immunoSEQ multiplex PCR reads with MiXCR, one row per CDR3 protein. The sample holds 250,000 to 300,000 distinct CDR3 sequences, almost 85% seen once. V lost 1 base, J lost 3 bases, and 10 bases stayed unmatched. Germline CDR1 reads SGHVS; CDR2 reads FQNEAQ. The CDR3 is made up of 17 amino acids. Only one count was recorded for this clonotype.

The sequencing sample was made of CD8+ T cells from PBMCs. The chain couples TRBV7-8 to TRBJ2-7, with 9 bases aligning to TRBD2. The receptor was isolated from a human donor with multiple sclerosis. Here the CDR3 reads CASSLGVLAGTFYEQYF. Written as DNA, the CDR3 is TGTGCCAGCAGCTTAGGGGTTCTAGCGGGGACCTTCTACGAGCAGTACTTC.